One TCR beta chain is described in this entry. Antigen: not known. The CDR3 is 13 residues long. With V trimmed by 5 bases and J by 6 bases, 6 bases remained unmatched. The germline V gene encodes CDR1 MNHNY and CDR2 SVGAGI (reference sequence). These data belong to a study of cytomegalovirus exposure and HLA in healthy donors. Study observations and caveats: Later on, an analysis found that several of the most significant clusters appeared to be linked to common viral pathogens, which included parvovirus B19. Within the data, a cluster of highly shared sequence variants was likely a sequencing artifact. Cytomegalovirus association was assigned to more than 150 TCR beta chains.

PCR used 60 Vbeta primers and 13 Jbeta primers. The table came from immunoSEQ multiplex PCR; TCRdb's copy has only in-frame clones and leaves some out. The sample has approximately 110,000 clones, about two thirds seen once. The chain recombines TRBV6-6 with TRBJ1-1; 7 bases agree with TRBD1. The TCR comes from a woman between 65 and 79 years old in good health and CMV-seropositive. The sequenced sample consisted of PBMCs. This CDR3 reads CASSTLTGSEAFF. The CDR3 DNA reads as TGTGCCAGCAGTACCCTGACAGGGTCTGAAGCTTTCTTT.